These 15 T cell receptor beta chains were all obtained from the same sample, sequenced in a study of control samples from healthy donors and cancer patients. The protocol was immunoSEQ multiplex PCR, while the TCRdb copy is restricted to in-frame clones and leaves out a portion. The data contain around 120,000 clones, roughly nine tenths of them singletons. Sequencing was done on a sample of PBMCs. These receptors all come from a woman in her forties or fifties with colorectal cancer.

This chain uses TRBV13 with TRBJ2-7; a weak D match, TRBD1 (5 bases). Germline V CDR1 and CDR2: PRHDT, FYEKMQ (reference sequence). CDR3 length equals 13 residues. Between the trimmed V and J ends, which lost 2 bases and 2 bases, there was a span of 7 bases. CDR3 DNA sequence: TGTGCCAGCAGCTTACTCAGGGCCTACGAGCAGTACTTC. Amino acids: CASSLLRAYEQYF.

The rearrangement links TRBV20-1 to TRBJ2-4; 9 bases fit TRBD2. Germline V gene data show CDR1 as DFQATT and CDR2 as SNEGSKA (reference sequence). V lost 3 bases to trimming and J lost 1 base; unmatched junction nucleotides: 10. CDR3 size: 17 residues. DNA for the CDR3: TGCAGTGCTAGTCGGCTAGCGGGGTATTCGGCCAAAAACATTCAGTACTTC. It is translated as CSASRLAGYSAKNIQYF.

The chain is built from TRBV19 and TRBJ2-1, with 12 bases identical to TRBD1. Per germline, CDR1 LNHDA and CDR2 SQIVND (reference sequence). V lost 4 bases to trimming and J lost 8 bases; unmatched junction nucleotides: 15. CDR3 length equals 18 residues. The CDR3 nucleotides read TGTGCCAGTAGTACAGGGACAGGGGGCGTAAAGGATTTACATGAGCAGTTCTTC. Its translation: CASSTGTGGVKDLHEQFF.

This clone was detected a few times. V gene TRBV28 combines with J gene TRBJ2-3; D gene uncertain. V dropped 6 bases and J dropped 2 bases, with 12 bases sitting between them. CDR1 and CDR2 (germline): MDHEN, SYDVKM. CDR3 length: 14 amino acids. CDR3 DNA: TGTGCCAGCAGGGGCCCCCTGGACACAGATACGCAGTATTTT. Translation gives CASRGPLDTDTQYF. Full variable domain (missing parts from reference TRBV28 and TRBJ2-3): DVKVTQSSRYLVKRTGEKVFLECVQDMDHENMFWYRQDPGLGLRLIYFSYDVKMKEKGDIPEGYSVSREKKERFSLILESASTNQTSMYLCASRGPLDTDTQYFGPGTRLTVL.

The chain joins TRBV9 to TRBJ1-5; D gene uncertain. Germline V gene sequence: CDR1 SGDLS, CDR2 YYNGEE. Trimming took 3 bases from V and 0 from J, leaving 7 bases between them. The CDR3 is 14 amino acids. This CDR3 is CASSAGSSNQPQHF. Written as DNA, the CDR3 is TGTGCCAGCAGCGCGGGTTCTAGCAATCAGCCCCAGCATTTT.

The chain employs TRBV5-1 and TRBJ2-1; D gene ambiguous. The germline gives CDR1 SGHRS, CDR2 YFSETQ. The CDR3 consists of 13 residues. V lost 0 bases, J lost 9 bases, and 10 bases lay in between. Here the CDR3 DNA reads TGCGCCAGCAGCTTGGCGACCGGACCTGAGCAGTTCTTC. It codes for CASSLATGPEQFF.

The rearrangement links TRBV11-3 to TRBJ2-1; no reliable D call. The length of the CDR3 is 13 residues. Germline-derived CDR1 and CDR2 are SGHNT and YENEEA. V lost 1 base and J lost 5, with 6 bases in between. CDR3 loop: CASSLGPNNEQFF. The CDR3 DNA reads TGTGCCAGCAGCTTAGGTCCCAACAATGAGCAGTTCTTC. Together with reference TRBV11-3 and TRBJ2-1, the CDR3 gives the full variable domain: EAGVVQSPRYKIIEKKQPVAFWCNPISGHNTLYWYLQNLGQGPELLIRYENEEAVDDSQLPKDRFSAERLKGVDSTLKIQPAELGDSAVYLCASSLGPNNEQFFGPGTRLTVL.

The chain carries TRBV6-6 and TRBJ1-3; D gene uncertain. The germline CDR1 and CDR2 sequences are MNHNY and SVGAGI (reference sequence). The ends were cut back, 2 bases at V and 0 bases at J, with 5 bases in the middle. CDR3 length equals 14 residues. CDR3 amino acids: CASSYGSSGNTIYF. The CDR3 nucleotides are TGTGCCAGCAGTTACGGGTCCTCTGGAAACACCATATATTTT.

Comments on this clone: This sample also contains other DNA sequences that code for the same CDR3. CDR3 sequence reads: CASSISGTGSYEQYF. In DNA, the CDR3 is TGTGCCAGTAGTATCTCCGGGACAGGGAGCTACGAGCAGTACTTC. The genes are TRBV19 and TRBJ2-7; 9 nucleotides line up with TRBD1. After removal of 3 bases from V and 3 bases from J, the junction contained 6 bases not matched to a gene. The CDR3 is 15 amino acids. Looked up from germline, CDR1 is LNHDA and CDR2 is SQIVND (reference sequence).

The gene calls are TRBV5-1 and TRBJ1-1; no clear D. CDR1 and CDR2 (germline): SGHRS, YFSETQ. The CDR3 sequence is 15 residues long. V was pared by 0 bases and J by 0 bases, with 9 bases between. CDR3 coding DNA: TGCGCCAGCAGCTTGGCCGGCGTAATGAACACTGAAGCTTTCTTT. Translation gives CASSLAGVMNTEAFF.

This clone was recorded a few times. The genes are TRBV18 and TRBJ2-3; 9 nucleotides line up with TRBD1. CDR1 is KGHSH, CDR2 LQKENI, per germline. The V and J ends lost 2 bases and 4 bases, in that order; junction bases with no gene match: 7. The CDR3 is made up of 16 amino acids. The DNA for the CDR3 is TGTGCCAGCTCACCATCCGGGACAGGGTGGTCAGATACGCAGTATTTT. It encodes CASSPSGTGWSDTQYF.

This chain joins TRBV6-5 and TRBJ2-7, with D perhaps assigned TRBD1 or TRBD2 (6 bases each). Germline CDR1 is MNHEY and CDR2 is SVGAGI. The CDR3 runs 14 residues. V was shortened by 7 bases and J by 2 bases, with 15 bases between the two germline ends. This CDR3 reads CASKGGMWTYEQYF. Here the CDR3 DNA reads TGTGCCAGCAAAGGGGGGATGTGGACCTACGAGCAGTACTTC.

The genes are TRBV2 and TRBJ1-1; D is uncertain. V was shortened by 7 bases and J by 1 base, with 10 bases between the two germline ends. The CDR3 length is 13 residues. CDR1 is SNHLY and CDR2 is FYNNEI in the germline V gene. This CDR3 is CASTVSGNTEAFF. The CDR3 bases are TGTGCCAGCACTGTTTCTGGGAACACTGAAGCTTTCTTT.

The chain couples TRBV2 to TRBJ1-6; maybe TRBD1 (5 bases). Germline CDR1 SNHLY, CDR2 FYNNEI. The CDR3 contains 16 residues. The germline V and J ends were trimmed by 5 bases and 3 bases, with 14 bases remaining between them. CDR3 nucleotides: TGTGCCAGCAGTTCCGGGACGGCCGACTATAATTCACCCCTCCACTTT. Its protein product is CASSSGTADYNSPLHF.

The V gene is TRBV3-1 (or the pseudogene TRBV3-2), the J gene TRBJ2-5; 11 bases fit TRBD2. Germline CDR1 LGHDT, CDR2 YNNKEL (reference sequence). V lost 1 base to trimming and J lost 4 bases; unmatched junction nucleotides: 2. This CDR3 contains 15 residues. CDR3 nucleotides: TGTGCCAGCAGCCAAGGGCTAGCGGGAGGAGAGACCCAGTACTTC. Its translation is CASSQGLAGGETQYF.